This T cell receptor (beta chain) was obtained from a study of T cell repertoires in aging, cancer and after chemotherapy. Multiplex touch-down PCR with TRB-A/B primers amplified rearranged V-D-J TRB sequences. TCRdb independently ran MiXCR on the multiplex PCR reads; one entry per CDR3 protein. The sample comprises about 12,000 distinct CDR3 sequences, 21% of which are singletons, and 5.7% rests with the top ten. Amplification of TCR beta used genomic DNA extracted from peripheral blood. Germline trimming cut 4 bases from V and 4 bases from J; bases unmatched to any gene: 6. Per germline, CDR1 SGHTA and CDR2 FQGTGA. There are 15 residues in the CDR3. Only a few counts were recorded for this clonotype.

This chain links TRBV7-3 with TRBJ2-1, with 8 positions matching TRBD2. The sample was blood. This TCR derives from a human donor in good health. In DNA, the CDR3 is TGTGCCAGCAGCTCCCAGGCGGGGGGATACAATGAGCAGTTCTTC. Its protein is CASSSQAGGYNEQFF.